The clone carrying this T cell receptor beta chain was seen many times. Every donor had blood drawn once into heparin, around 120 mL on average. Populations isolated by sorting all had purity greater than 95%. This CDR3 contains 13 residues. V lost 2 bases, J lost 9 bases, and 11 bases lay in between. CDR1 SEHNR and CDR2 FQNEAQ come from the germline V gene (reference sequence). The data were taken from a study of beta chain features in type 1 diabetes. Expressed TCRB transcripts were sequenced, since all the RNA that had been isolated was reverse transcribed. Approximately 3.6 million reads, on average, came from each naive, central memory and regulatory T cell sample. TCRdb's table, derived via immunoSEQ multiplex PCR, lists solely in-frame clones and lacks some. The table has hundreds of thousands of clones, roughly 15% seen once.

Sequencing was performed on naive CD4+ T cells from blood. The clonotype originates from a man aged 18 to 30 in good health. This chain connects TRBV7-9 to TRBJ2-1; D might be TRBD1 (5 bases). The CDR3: CASSLQGFSEQFF. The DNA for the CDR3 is TGTGCCAGCAGCTTACAGGGTTTTAGTGAGCAGTTCTTC.